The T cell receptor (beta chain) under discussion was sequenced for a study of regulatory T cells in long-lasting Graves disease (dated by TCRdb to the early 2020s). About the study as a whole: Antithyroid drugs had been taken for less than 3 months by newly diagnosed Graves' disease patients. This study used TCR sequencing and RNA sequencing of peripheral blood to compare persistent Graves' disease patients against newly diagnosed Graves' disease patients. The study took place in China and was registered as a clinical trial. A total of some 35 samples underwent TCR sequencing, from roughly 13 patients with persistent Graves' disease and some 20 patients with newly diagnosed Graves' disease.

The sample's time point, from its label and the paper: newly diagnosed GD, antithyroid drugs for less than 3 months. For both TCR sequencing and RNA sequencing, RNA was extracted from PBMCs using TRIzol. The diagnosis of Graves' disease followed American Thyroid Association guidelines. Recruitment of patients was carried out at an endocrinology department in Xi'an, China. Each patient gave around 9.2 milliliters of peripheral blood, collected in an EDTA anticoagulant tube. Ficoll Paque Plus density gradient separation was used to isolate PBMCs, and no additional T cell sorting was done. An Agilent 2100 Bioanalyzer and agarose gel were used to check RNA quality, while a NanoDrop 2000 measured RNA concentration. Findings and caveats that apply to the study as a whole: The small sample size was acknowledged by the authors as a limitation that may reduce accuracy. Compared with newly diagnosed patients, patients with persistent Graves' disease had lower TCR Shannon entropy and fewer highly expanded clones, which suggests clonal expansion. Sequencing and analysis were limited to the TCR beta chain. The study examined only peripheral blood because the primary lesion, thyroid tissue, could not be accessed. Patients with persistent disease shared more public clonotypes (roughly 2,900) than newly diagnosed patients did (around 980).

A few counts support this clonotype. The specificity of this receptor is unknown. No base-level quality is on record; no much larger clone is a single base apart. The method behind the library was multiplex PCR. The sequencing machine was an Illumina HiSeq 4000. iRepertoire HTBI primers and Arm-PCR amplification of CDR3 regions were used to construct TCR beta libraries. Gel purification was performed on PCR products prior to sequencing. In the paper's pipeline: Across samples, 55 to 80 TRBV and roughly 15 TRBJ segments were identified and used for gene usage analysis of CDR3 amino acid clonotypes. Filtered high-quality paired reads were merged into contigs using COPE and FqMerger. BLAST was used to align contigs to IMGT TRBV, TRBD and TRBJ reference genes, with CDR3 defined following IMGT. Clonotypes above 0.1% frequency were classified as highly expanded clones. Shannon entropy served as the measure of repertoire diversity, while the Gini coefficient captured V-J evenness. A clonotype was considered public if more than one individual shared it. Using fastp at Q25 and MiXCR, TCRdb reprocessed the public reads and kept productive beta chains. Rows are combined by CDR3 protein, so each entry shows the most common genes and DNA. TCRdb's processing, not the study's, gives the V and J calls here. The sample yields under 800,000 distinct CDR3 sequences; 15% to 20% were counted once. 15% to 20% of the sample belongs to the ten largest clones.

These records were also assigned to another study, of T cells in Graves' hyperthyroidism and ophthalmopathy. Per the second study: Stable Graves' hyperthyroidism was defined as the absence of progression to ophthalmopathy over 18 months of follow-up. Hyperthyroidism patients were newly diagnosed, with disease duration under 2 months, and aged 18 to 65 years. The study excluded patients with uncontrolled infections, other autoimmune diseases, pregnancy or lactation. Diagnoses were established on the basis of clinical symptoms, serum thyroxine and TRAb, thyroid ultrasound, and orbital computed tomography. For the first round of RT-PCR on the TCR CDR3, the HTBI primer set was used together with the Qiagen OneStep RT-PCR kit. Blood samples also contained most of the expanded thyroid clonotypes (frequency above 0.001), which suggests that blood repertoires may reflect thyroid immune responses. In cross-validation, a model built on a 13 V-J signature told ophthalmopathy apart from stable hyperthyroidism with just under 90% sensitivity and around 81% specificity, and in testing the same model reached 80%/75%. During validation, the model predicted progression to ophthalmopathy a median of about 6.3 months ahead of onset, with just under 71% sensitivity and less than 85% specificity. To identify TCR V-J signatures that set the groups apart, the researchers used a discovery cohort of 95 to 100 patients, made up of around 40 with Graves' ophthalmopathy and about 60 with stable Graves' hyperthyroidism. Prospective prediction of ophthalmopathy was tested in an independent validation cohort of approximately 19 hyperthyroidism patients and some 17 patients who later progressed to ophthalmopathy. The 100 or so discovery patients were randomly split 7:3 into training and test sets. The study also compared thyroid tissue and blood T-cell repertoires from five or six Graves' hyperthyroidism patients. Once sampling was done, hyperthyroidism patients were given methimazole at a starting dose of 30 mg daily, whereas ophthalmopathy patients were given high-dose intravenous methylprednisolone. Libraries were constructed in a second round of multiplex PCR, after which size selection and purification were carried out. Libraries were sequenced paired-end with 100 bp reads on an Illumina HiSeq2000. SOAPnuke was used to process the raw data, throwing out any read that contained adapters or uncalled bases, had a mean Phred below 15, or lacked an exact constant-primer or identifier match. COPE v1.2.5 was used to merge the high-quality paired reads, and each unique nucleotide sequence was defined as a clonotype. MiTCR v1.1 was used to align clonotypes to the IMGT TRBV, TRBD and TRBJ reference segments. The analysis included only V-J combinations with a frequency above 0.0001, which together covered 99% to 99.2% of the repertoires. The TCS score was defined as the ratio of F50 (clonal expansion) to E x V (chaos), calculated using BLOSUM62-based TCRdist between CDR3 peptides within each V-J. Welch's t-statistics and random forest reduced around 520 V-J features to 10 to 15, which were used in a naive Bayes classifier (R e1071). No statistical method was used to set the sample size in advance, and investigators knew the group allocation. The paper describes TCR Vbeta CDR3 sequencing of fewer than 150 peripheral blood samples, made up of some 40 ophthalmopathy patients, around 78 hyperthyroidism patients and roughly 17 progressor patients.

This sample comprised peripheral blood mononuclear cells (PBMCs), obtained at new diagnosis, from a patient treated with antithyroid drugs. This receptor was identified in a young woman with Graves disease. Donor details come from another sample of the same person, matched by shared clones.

For the CDR3, the sequence is CASRRGLGLAAKNIQYF. In nucleotide form, the sequence is TGTGCCAGCAGAAGGGGATTGGGGCTAGCGGCCAAAAACATTCAGTACTTC. The chain uses TRBV28 and TRBJ2-4; the D gene is perhaps TRBD2, on 6 matching bases. CDR1 MDHEN and CDR2 SYDVKM were looked up in the germline V gene. The cysteine opens and the phenylalanine closes a CDR3 of 17 amino acids. Of all the DNA, just the CDR3 is kept, 51 bases in frame from base 1. V lost 6 bases and J lost 1 base; the stretch between them is 19 bases long.